The following is a T cell receptor beta chain sequence with its context. The antigen is unknown. This sample stems from a study of blood T cells in healthy people across ages. General study findings and limits: It was not known whether donors were CMV positive (a possible confounder of expanded clonotype changes).

Together with a sample-barcoded 5' primer, a J-beta primer mix was included in a second PCR lasting about 7 to 11 cycles. Each CDR3 protein is one row after TCRdb ran MiXCR on the 5' RACE reads. Counted here are approximately 600,000 distinct CDR3 sequences, 45% to 65% occurring once; the ten biggest clones make up 30% to 45%. The V gene lost 5 bases and the J gene lost 1 base, with 19 bases spanning the gap. CDR1 SGHTA and CDR2 FQGNSA come from the germline V gene. CDR3 length: 17 residues. The chain has TRBV7-2 and TRBJ2-3; TRBD1 might be the D (6 bases). This sequence was found in a man aged 55 to 70 in good health. The sample taken for sequencing was blood. The CDR3 DNA sequence: TGTGCCAGCAGCCGCCGACCACAGGGCTGGGGCACAGATACGCAGTATTTT. Translating it yields CASSRRPQGWGTDTQYF.